What follows are 27 T cell receptor beta chains derived from one specimen sequenced in a study of blood T cells in healthy people across ages. The use of a sample-barcoded 5' primer and a J-beta primer mix characterized a second PCR of roughly 6 to 11 cycles. One entry per CDR3 protein, called by TCRdb with MiXCR from the 5' RACE reads. The sample lists more than 900,000 distinct CDR3 sequences; almost 30% were seen once. These sequences were also reported in another study, on T cells of mothers and their children.

The sequenced sample was blood. The receptors come from a woman aged 40-49 years in good health.

This clonotype was seen a handful of times. The chain is built from TRBV6-1 and TRBJ1-1, with 9 bases identical to TRBD1. The ends lost 4 bases at V and 5 bases at J; junction bases unmatched: 14. The germline V gene has CDR1 MNHNS and CDR2 SASEGT. This CDR3 is 17 amino acids long. CDR3 loop: CASSGLRQGGRSTEAFF. In nucleotides, the CDR3 is TGTGCCAGCAGTGGTTTAAGACAGGGGGGAAGGAGTACTGAAGCTTTCTTT.

This clonotype was detected a few times. V is TRBV15 and J is TRBJ2-6, with D possibly TRBD1 on 5 matching bases. Germline V gene lookup returns CDR1 LNHNV and CDR2 YYDKDF (reference sequence). With 8 bases removed from V and 0 bases from J, the gap between germline ends came to 17 bases. The CDR3 loop spans 17 amino acids. CDR3 coding DNA: TGTGCCACCCAGAATACAGGTTACAGCTCTGGGGCCAACGTCCTGACTTTC. It is translated as CATQNTGYSSGANVLTF.

The rearrangement links TRBV20-1 to TRBJ1-2, with D hard to call. Germline values: CDR1 DFQATT, CDR2 SNEGSKA (reference sequence). The V gene lost 5 bases and the J gene lost 4 bases, with 20 bases spanning the gap. The CDR3 length is 15 residues. Here the CDR3 DNA reads TGCAGTGCTCGATCTTTGGGTCGGGCGGGCTATGGCTACACCTTC. Protein sequence: CSARSLGRAGYGYTF.

The chain employs TRBV7-3 and TRBJ1-6; tentatively, D is TRBD1 (5 bases). Germline V gene lookup returns CDR1 SGHTA and CDR2 FQGTGA. This CDR3 contains 14 residues. V was shortened by 5 bases and J by 10 bases, with 15 bases between the two germline ends. CDR3 in amino acids: CASSLEGRRSPLHF. The CDR3, as DNA: TGTGCCAGCAGCCTCGAGGGGCGTCGGTCACCCCTCCACTTT.

Many counts were recorded for this clonotype. J is TRBJ2-7 and V is TRBV6-1, with 8 bases fitting TRBD1. Germline V lookup: CDR1 MNHNS, CDR2 SASEGT. V was pared by 4 bases and J by 2 bases, with 4 bases of the junction left unmatched. The CDR3 covers 14 residues. The CDR3 region is CASSVDRGPYEQYF. Here the CDR3 DNA reads TGTGCCAGCAGTGTCGACAGGGGACCCTACGAGCAGTACTTC.

This sequence joins TRBV7-3 and TRBJ2-1; 10 bases line up with TRBD2. CDR1 and CDR2 from the germline V gene are SGHTA and FQGTGA. This CDR3 has 15 amino acids. With V trimmed by 5 bases and J by 10 bases, 11 bases remained unmatched. The CDR3 region is CASSKILAGEGEQFF. The CDR3 bases are TGTGCCAGCAGCAAGATCCTAGCGGGGGAAGGGGAGCAGTTCTTC.

This chain connects TRBV7-2 to TRBJ2-1, with 8 positions matching TRBD2. The CDR3 runs 18 residues. The trim removed 4 bases at V and 4 bases at J, leaving 15 bases unmatched. Germline-derived CDR1 and CDR2 are SGHTA and FQGNSA. As DNA, the CDR3 is TGTGCCAGCAGCTGGGAGGCGGGGGGCCGAATGGGTTACAATGAGCAGTTCTTC. The encoded protein is CASSWEAGGRMGYNEQFF. Variable domain in full (rest from reference TRBV7-2 and TRBJ2-1): GAGVSQSPSNKVTEKGKDVELRCDPISGHTALYWYRQSLGQGLEFLIYFQGNSAPDKSGLPSDRFSAERTGGSVSTLTIQRTQQEDSAVYLCASSWEAGGRMGYNEQFFGPGTRLTVL.

In its sample, this clonotype was seen a few times. V gene TRBV12-3 or TRBV12-4 combines with J gene TRBJ2-3; D is undetermined. V was cut by 2 bases and J by 7 bases, with 4 bases left in between. The CDR3 contains 11 residues. The CDR3 loop is CASSLRNTQYF. The CDR3 DNA reads TGTGCCAGCAGTTTAAGAAATACGCAGTATTTT.

This clonotype came up a few times. The chain links TRBV12-3 or TRBV12-4 to TRBJ2-3; weak D call: TRBD1 (7 bases). V dropped 0 bases and J dropped 1 base, with 17 bases sitting between them. The length of the CDR3 is 18 residues. The DNA for the CDR3 is TGTGCCAGCAGTTTAGCGCTTGGAGGGGGCGCGCGCACAGATACGCAGTATTTT. Translating it yields CASSLALGGGARTDTQYF.

The chain is built from TRBV7-2 and TRBJ2-5; 9 bases are a match to TRBD1. V dropped 6 bases and J dropped 7; count of bases not matched to a gene: 12. The CDR3 runs to 15 residues. Germline V lookup: CDR1 SGHTA, CDR2 FQGNSA. The CDR3 DNA sequence: TGTGCCAGCAGTCGAGGGCGGGGACAGGGAGGGACCCAGTACTTC. Protein product: CASSRGRGQGGTQYF.

The chain is built from TRBV3-1 and TRBJ2-3; D unresolved. Germline CDR1 LGHDT, CDR2 YNNKEL (reference sequence). Trimming removed 1 base from V and 2 bases from J, with 16 bases in between. The CDR3 runs 17 residues. The CDR3 spells CASSQVASEGDTDTQYF. The CDR3 DNA reads TGTGCCAGCAGCCAAGTTGCAAGCGAAGGAGACACAGATACGCAGTATTTT.

The genes are TRBV5-1 and TRBJ1-2, with 9 bases identical to TRBD1. The trim removed 4 bases at V and 4 bases at J, leaving 11 bases unmatched. The CDR3 is 16 amino acids. In germline, CDR1 is SGHRS, CDR2 YFSETQ. The CDR3 reads CASSPLRDRVGYGYTF. In DNA form, the CDR3 reads TGCGCCAGCAGCCCGCTCCGGGACAGGGTGGGCTATGGCTACACCTTC.

The V call is TRBV15, the J call TRBJ1-2; 10 bases match TRBD1. Germline V lookup: CDR1 LNHNV, CDR2 YYDKDF (reference sequence). The CDR3 consists of 15 residues. The trim removed 0 bases at V and 8 bases at J, leaving 6 bases unmatched. The CDR3 here is CATSRDPGTGDGYTF. Written as DNA, the CDR3 is TGTGCCACCAGCAGAGATCCCGGGACAGGGGACGGCTACACCTTC. The variable domain in full, completed from reference TRBV15 and TRBJ1-2, reads DAMVIQNPRYQVTQFGKPVTLSCSQTLNHNVMYWYQQKSSQAPKLLFHYYDKDFNNEADTPDNFQSRRPNTSFCFLDIRSPGLGDTAMYLCATSRDPGTGDGYTFGSGTRLTVV.

This chain uses TRBV6-4 with TRBJ2-2, with unresolved D. With 0 bases removed from V and 8 bases from J, the gap between germline ends came to 7 bases. The CDR3 is 13 residues long. The germline V gene encodes CDR1 MRHNA and CDR2 SNTAGT. This CDR3 is CASSDSATGELFF. CDR3 DNA: TGTGCCAGCAGTGACTCTGCTACGGGGGAGCTGTTTTTT.

This sequence joins TRBV6-2 or TRBV6-3 and TRBJ2-2; the D is unclear. Germline V gene data show CDR1 as MNHEY and CDR2 as SVGEGT. V lost 0 bases and J lost 1, with 9 bases in between. CDR3 length: 16 residues. The CDR3 coding sequence is TGTGCCAGCAGTTACTCGGTTCACCAGAACACCGGGGAGCTGTTTTTT. Residues: CASSYSVHQNTGELFF.

In this sample, this clonotype turned up many times. V usage is TRBV6-2 or TRBV6-3 and J usage is TRBJ2-5, with TRBD2 matching over 9 bases. This CDR3 region has 16 residues. The germline V gene has CDR1 MNHEY and CDR2 SVGEGT. With 6 bases clipped from V and 2 bases from J, the junction kept 10 bases outside the gene matches. The CDR3 DNA follows: TGTGCCAGCAGCCCCCCCAGCGGGGGGTTTCAAGAGACCCAGTACTTC. Its protein product is CASSPPSGGFQETQYF.

The V call is TRBV7-8, the J call TRBJ1-5; 9 nucleotides line up with TRBD1. Germline V gene sequence: CDR1 SGHVS, CDR2 FQNEAQ. V trimming: 2 bases; J trimming: 2 bases; junction bases outside the gene matches: 1. The CDR3 consists of 15 residues. CDR3 loop: CASSLRDRGNQPQHF. The CDR3 DNA sequence: TGTGCCAGCAGCTTAAGGGACAGGGGCAATCAGCCCCAGCATTTT.

This clonotype was counted many times. The rearrangement uses TRBV5-1 and TRBJ2-5, with 9 bases aligning to TRBD2. There are 16 residues in the CDR3. Germline lookup yields CDR1 SGHRS and CDR2 YFSETQ. V lost 4 bases, J lost 4 bases, and 11 bases stayed unmatched. CDR3 DNA: TGCGCCAGCAGCCCGGGGACTATAGCGGGGGCAGAGACCCAGTACTTC. Amino acids: CASSPGTIAGAETQYF.

In its sample, this clonotype was seen many times. The rearrangement joins TRBV29-1 to TRBJ2-5; a weak D match, TRBD2 (8 bases). Trimming pared 4 bases from V and 0 bases from J, leaving 15 bases between. This CDR3 region has 15 residues. CDR1 SQVTM and CDR2 ANQGSEA come from the germline V gene. This chain's CDR3 is CSVGLSGTDQETQYF. Written as DNA, the CDR3 is TGCAGCGTTGGGCTTAGCGGGACAGACCAAGAGACCCAGTACTTC.

Worth noting for this clonotype: The junction differs from germline at one of its ends, possibly a read error. The J gene is TRBJ2-2, the V gene TRBV3-1; a possible D gene is TRBD2 (5 bases). The V gene's germline CDR1 is LGHDT and CDR2 YNNKEL (reference sequence). The CDR3 has 14 residues. This CDR3 is CTNSQAGSTGELFF. The CDR3 bases are TGTACCAACAGCCAAGCTGGGAGCACCGGGGAGCTGTTCTTT. Full variable domain (rest looked up from reference TRBV3-1 and TRBJ2-2): DTAVSQTPKYLVTQMGNDKSIKCEQNLGHDTMYWYKQDSKKFLKIMFSYNNKELIINETVPNRFSPKSPDKAHLNLHINSLELGDSAVYFCTNSQAGSTGELFFGEGSRLTVL.

This clonotype was found many times. The chain uses TRBV27 and TRBJ2-1; D call uncertain. Trimming pared 4 bases from V and 4 bases from J, leaving 8 bases between. Germline assignment: CDR1 MNHEY and CDR2 SMNVEV (reference sequence). This CDR3 comprises 13 residues. CDR3 DNA sequence: TGTGCCAGCAGTTCAACCGGTTACAATGAGCAGTTCTTC. Residues: CASSSTGYNEQFF.

A few counts support this clonotype. V gene TRBV6-5 combines with J gene TRBJ2-1, with D possibly called TRBD1 or TRBD2 (5 bases each). CDR1 and CDR2 (germline): MNHEY, SVGAGI. Trimming stripped 2 bases from V and 10 bases from J, with 15 bases between. This CDR3 is built from 14 residues. CDR3 residues: CASSYGMGVEEQFF. The CDR3 nucleotides are TGTGCCAGCAGTTACGGGATGGGGGTTGAAGAGCAGTTCTTC.

This clonotype occurred many times. The J gene is TRBJ2-3, the V gene TRBV24-1; 10 bases map to TRBD1. The CDR3 runs to 15 residues. V lost 9 bases to trimming and J lost 4 bases; unmatched junction nucleotides: 9. Germline CDR1 is KGHDR and CDR2 is SFDVKD. CDR3 in DNA: TGTGCCACCGGGACGACAGGGGGCAGGGCAGATACGCAGTATTTT. Translated, it gives CATGTTGGRADTQYF.

CDR3 in amino acids: CSVDRPGKEETQYF. The CDR3 DNA follows: TGCAGCGTTGACCGGCCTGGAAAAGAGGAGACCCAGTACTTC. The chain links TRBV29-1 to TRBJ2-5; D not resolved. CDR3 size: 14 residues. Trimming took off 3 bases at V and 5 bases at J, with 16 bases between the two ends. Germline CDR1 and CDR2: SQVTM and ANQGSEA.

This clonotype was counted a few times. One base away lies a much larger clone, so this may be a sequencing read error. The V gene is TRBV24-1, the J gene TRBJ2-1; 10 nucleotides agree with TRBD1. Looked up from germline, CDR1 is KGHDR and CDR2 is SFDVKD. The junction had 18 bases not matched to a gene; V was cut back by 4 bases and J by 13 bases. This CDR3 comprises 17 residues. In nucleotides, the CDR3 is TGTGCCACCAGTGACCCCCGGGACAGGGGCGCTCAAGAGACCCAGTTCTTC. Encoded protein: CATSDPRDRGAQETQFF.

This clonotype showed up just a few times. The chain is built from TRBV12-3 or TRBV12-4 and TRBJ1-6; 9 bases agree with TRBD1. The junction had 4 bases not matched to a gene; V was cut back by 4 bases and J by 9 bases. This CDR3 spans 14 amino acids. CDR3 coding DNA: TGTGCCAGCAGTTACGACAGGGGGGTTTCACCCCTCCACTTT. Its translation: CASSYDRGVSPLHF.

This clonotype was observed at least ten times. The chain combines TRBV3-1 with TRBJ1-1; D is ambiguous. The CDR3 length is 14 residues. Germline V gene data show CDR1 as LGHDT and CDR2 as YNNKEL (reference sequence). V was cut by 1 base and J by 1 base, with 7 bases left in between. The CDR3 DNA follows: TGTGCCAGCAGCCAAGTATCAGGGAACACTGAAGCTTTCTTT. It codes for CASSQVSGNTEAFF.